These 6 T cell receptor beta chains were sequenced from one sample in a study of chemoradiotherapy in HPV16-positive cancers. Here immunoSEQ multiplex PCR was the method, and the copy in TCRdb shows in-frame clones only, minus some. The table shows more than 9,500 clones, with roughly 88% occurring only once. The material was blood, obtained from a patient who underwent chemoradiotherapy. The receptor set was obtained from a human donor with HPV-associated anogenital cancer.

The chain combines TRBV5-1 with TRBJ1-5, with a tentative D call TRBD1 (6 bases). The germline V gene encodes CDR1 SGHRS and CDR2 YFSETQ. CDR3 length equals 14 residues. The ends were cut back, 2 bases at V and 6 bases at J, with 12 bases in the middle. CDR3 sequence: CASSFIGGGQPQHF. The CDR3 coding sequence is TGCGCCAGCAGCTTCATTGGGGGCGGTCAGCCCCAGCATTTT.

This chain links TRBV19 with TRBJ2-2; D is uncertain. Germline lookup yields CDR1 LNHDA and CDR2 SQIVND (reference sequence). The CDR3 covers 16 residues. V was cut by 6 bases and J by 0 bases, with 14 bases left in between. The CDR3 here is CASRGNRGSNTGELFF. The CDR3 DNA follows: TGTGCCAGTAGAGGGAACAGAGGCTCGAACACCGGGGAGCTGTTTTTT. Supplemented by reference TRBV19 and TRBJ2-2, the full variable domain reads DGGITQSPKYLFRKEGQNVTLSCEQNLNHDAMYWYRQDPGQGLRLIYYSQIVNDFQKGDIAEGYSVSREKKESFPLTVTSAQKNPTAFYLCASRGNRGSNTGELFFGEGSRLTVL.

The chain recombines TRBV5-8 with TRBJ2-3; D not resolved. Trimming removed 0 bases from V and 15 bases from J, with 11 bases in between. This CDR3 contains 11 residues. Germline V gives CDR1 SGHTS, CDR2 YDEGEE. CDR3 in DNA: TGTGCCAGCAGCTTGGATCTAGTCTACTATTTT. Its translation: CASSLDLVYYF.

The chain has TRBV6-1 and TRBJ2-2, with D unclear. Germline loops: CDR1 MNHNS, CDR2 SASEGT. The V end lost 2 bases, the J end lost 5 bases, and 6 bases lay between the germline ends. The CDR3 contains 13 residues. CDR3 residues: CASSELETGELFF. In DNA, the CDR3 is TGTGCCAGCAGTGAATTGGAAACCGGGGAGCTGTTTTTT.

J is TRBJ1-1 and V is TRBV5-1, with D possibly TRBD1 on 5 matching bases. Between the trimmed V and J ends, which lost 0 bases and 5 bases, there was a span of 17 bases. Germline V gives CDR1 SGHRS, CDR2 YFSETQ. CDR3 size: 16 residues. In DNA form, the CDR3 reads TGCGCCAGCAGCTTGGCCTCGGGGGACGTGGGGACTGAAGCTTTCTTT. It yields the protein CASSLASGDVGTEAFF.

The CDR3 protein is CAIRGVGAGFTDTQYF. The DNA of the CDR3 is TGTGCCATCAGGGGCGTCGGCGCTGGATTCACAGATACGCAGTATTTT. V gene TRBV10-3 combines with J gene TRBJ2-3, with unresolved D. CDR1 and CDR2 (germline): ENHRY, SYGVKD. This CDR3 has 16 amino acids. V was trimmed by 6 bases and J by 2 bases, leaving 18 bases between them.